This TCR beta chain is drawn from a study of blood T cells in healthy people across ages. Between the trimmed V and J ends, which lost 5 bases and 7 bases, there was a span of 12 bases. Germline V lookup: CDR1 MDHEN, CDR2 SYDVKM. The CDR3 has 13 amino acids. In regard to this clonotype: Its antigen is unidentified.

Study-wide results and caveats: The recorded TCR beta diversity per million T cells decreased in a roughly linear manner with age. Diversity estimates drawn from one million T cells were deemed underestimates.

For the second PCR, which ran for 7 to 11 cycles, a sample-barcoded 5' primer and a J-beta primer mix were used. The template-switch adaptor, which had 12 random nucleotides, put a tag on each cDNA molecule. From the 5' RACE reads, TCRdb called clonotypes with MiXCR, one entry per CDR3 protein. The repertoire holds hundreds of thousands of distinct CDR3 sequences, with 53% as singletons. Samples each yielded at least 6 micrograms of total RNA. The source material was blood. The chain links TRBV28 to TRBJ2-1; a weak D match, TRBD2 (5 bases). This TCR derives from a man of 80 years or more in good health. The DNA of the CDR3 is TGTGCCAGCAGTCCCGGACCGGGAAATGAGCAGTTCTTC. Residues: CASSPGPGNEQFF.